Below are 13 T cell receptor beta chains sequenced from a single sample in a study of CD8 T cells in Susac syndrome. Random hexamers were used to reverse transcribe the RNA input (0.5 to 1 ug). From the immunoSEQ multiplex PCR reads, TCRdb called clonotypes with MiXCR, one entry per CDR3 protein. The data contain about 190,000 distinct CDR3 sequences, about 94% of them singletons. The sequenced sample was CD4+ T cells from PBMCs. The source of these receptors is a human donor with Susac syndrome.

This chain uses TRBV4-1 with TRBJ2-3; D is possibly TRBD1 or TRBD2 (6 bases each). This CDR3 has 15 amino acids. V lost 0 bases and J lost 6, with 13 bases in between. The V gene's germline CDR1 is MGHRA and CDR2 YSYEKL. CDR3: CASSQDRSGADTQYF. CDR3 in DNA: TGCGCCAGCAGCCAAGATCGGTCGGGGGCGGATACGCAGTATTTT.

V is TRBV5-1 and J is TRBJ2-3; D not resolved. The V gene's germline CDR1 is SGHRS and CDR2 YFSETQ. This CDR3 has 17 residues. With 0 bases removed from V and 1 base from J, the gap between germline ends came to 15 bases. CDR3 sequence (DNA): TGCGCCAGCAGCTTGGGGGCCTTGCCGTTTGGCACAGATACGCAGTATTTT. Translating gives CASSLGALPFGTDTQYF.

This clonotype was detected once. J is TRBJ1-6 and V is TRBV29-1; maybe TRBD1 (5 bases). V lost 6 bases to trimming and J lost 9 bases, with 12 bases between them. The CDR3 length is 12 residues. The germline V gene has CDR1 SQVTM and CDR2 ANQGSEA. This CDR3 reads CSVFLTGSPLHF. As DNA, the CDR3 is TGCAGCGTCTTTCTTACAGGTTCACCCCTCCACTTT.

The chain combines TRBV2 with TRBJ2-7; TRBD2 is a possible D gene (5 bases). Trimming took 4 bases from V and 3 from J, leaving 10 bases between them. From germline, CDR1 is SNHLY and CDR2 FYNNEI. The CDR3 has 13 residues. The CDR3 coding sequence is TGTGCCAGCAGTGCTAGGAGGATCTACGAGCAGTACTTC. Translation gives CASSARRIYEQYF.

The chain is built from TRBV18 and TRBJ2-7; 10 bases agree with TRBD1. This CDR3 comprises 15 residues. Trimming cost V 4 bases and J 0 bases; bases outside gene matches: 3. Germline V gene data show CDR1 as KGHSH and CDR2 as LQKENI. Here the CDR3 reads CASSQGQGSSYEQYF. CDR3 sequence (DNA): TGTGCCAGCTCACAGGGACAGGGGAGCTCCTACGAGCAGTACTTC.

The genes are TRBV6-1 and TRBJ1-5, with TRBD1 identical over 7 bases. This CDR3 spans 15 amino acids. The V gene's germline CDR1 is MNHNS and CDR2 SASEGT. Trimming took 4 bases from V and 0 from J; bases not matched to a gene: 3. Written as DNA, the CDR3 is TGTGCCAGCAGTGGCGGGACAGATAGCAATCAGCCCCAGCATTTT. Translation gives CASSGGTDSNQPQHF.

The rearrangement uses TRBV30 and TRBJ2-2; the D gene is possibly TRBD1 (6 bases). The V and J ends lost 5 bases and 0 bases respectively, with 10 bases between them. The germline V gene has CDR1 GTSNPN and CDR2 SVGIG (reference sequence). The CDR3 runs 14 residues. The CDR3 nucleotides read TGTGCCTGGGCTACAGGGACGAACACCGGGGAGCTGTTTTTT. It is translated as CAWATGTNTGELFF.

This sequence joins TRBV5-4 and TRBJ2-7; the D gene is possibly TRBD2 (5 bases). V lost 0 bases, J lost 3 bases, and 7 bases lay in between. The V gene's germline CDR1 is SGHNT and CDR2 YYREEE (reference sequence). The length of the CDR3 is 13 residues. The CDR3 DNA reads TGTGCCAGCAGCTTGGATGAGGGCTACGAGCAGTACTTC. Protein sequence: CASSLDEGYEQYF.

The chain links TRBV29-1 to TRBJ1-2, with D possibly being TRBD1 (6 bases). CDR1 and CDR2 from the germline V gene are SQVTM and ANQGSEA. This CDR3 is 13 amino acids long. Between the trimmed V and J ends, which lost 1 base and 6 bases, there was a span of 12 bases. DNA of the CDR3: TGCAGCGTTGAAGTCTCACAGGGAAATGGCTACACCTTC. It is translated as CSVEVSQGNGYTF.

V and J are TRBV3-1 and TRBJ1-3; D is unclear. This CDR3 region has 14 residues. Trimming shortened V by 4 bases and J by 2 bases, and 9 bases separated the two germline ends. Germline V gene lookup returns CDR1 LGHDT and CDR2 YNNKEL (reference sequence). The CDR3 region has the DNA TGTGCCAGCAGCCGCGGGGAAACTGGAAACACCATATATTTT. Its translation is CASSRGETGNTIYF.

The V call is TRBV19, the J call TRBJ2-7; the D gene is possibly TRBD1 (6 bases). Germline V gives CDR1 LNHDA, CDR2 SQIVND (reference sequence). This CDR3 has 14 amino acids. V was trimmed by 5 bases and J by 2 bases, leaving 13 bases between them. The CDR3 bases are TGTGCCAGTAGTTATCAGGGGACCACCTACGAGCAGTACTTC. It translates to CASSYQGTTYEQYF. Complete variable domain (other parts from reference TRBV19 and TRBJ2-7): DGGITQSPKYLFRKEGQNVTLSCEQNLNHDAMYWYRQDPGQGLRLIYYSQIVNDFQKGDIAEGYSVSREKKESFPLTVTSAQKNPTAFYLCASSYQGTTYEQYFGPGTRLTVT.

The V gene is TRBV7-3, the J gene TRBJ2-7; D gene unclear. Trimming left V 5 bases short and J 3 bases short, with 11 bases between. Germline CDR1 is SGHTA and CDR2 is FQGTGA. The CDR3 runs to 13 residues. DNA for the CDR3: TGTGCCAGCAGCGTAGGACCTAACTACGAGCAGTACTTC. This gives the protein CASSVGPNYEQYF. The full variable domain, rest sourced from reference TRBV7-3 and TRBJ2-7, is GAGVSQTPSNKVTEKGKYVELRCDPISGHTALYWYRQSLGQGPEFLIYFQGTGAADDSGLPNDRFFAVRPEGSVSTLKIQRTERGDSAVYLCASSVGPNYEQYFGPGTRLTVT.

The rearrangement uses TRBV29-1 and TRBJ1-1; 8 nucleotides line up with TRBD1. CDR3 length: 12 residues. The ends lost 4 bases at V and 10 bases at J; junction bases unmatched: 8. From germline, CDR1 is SQVTM and CDR2 ANQGSEA. The CDR3 DNA reads as TGCAGCGTTGTCCCTTACAGGGGGGGAGCTTTCTTT. Translating gives CSVVPYRGGAFF. Using reference TRBV29-1 and TRBJ1-1 for the parts outside the CDR3, the full variable domain is SAVISQKPSRDICQRGTSLTIQCQVDSQVTMMFWYRQQPGQSLTLIATANQGSEATYESGFVIDKFPISRPNLTFSTLTVSNMSPEDSSIYLCSVVPYRGGAFFGQGTRLTVV.